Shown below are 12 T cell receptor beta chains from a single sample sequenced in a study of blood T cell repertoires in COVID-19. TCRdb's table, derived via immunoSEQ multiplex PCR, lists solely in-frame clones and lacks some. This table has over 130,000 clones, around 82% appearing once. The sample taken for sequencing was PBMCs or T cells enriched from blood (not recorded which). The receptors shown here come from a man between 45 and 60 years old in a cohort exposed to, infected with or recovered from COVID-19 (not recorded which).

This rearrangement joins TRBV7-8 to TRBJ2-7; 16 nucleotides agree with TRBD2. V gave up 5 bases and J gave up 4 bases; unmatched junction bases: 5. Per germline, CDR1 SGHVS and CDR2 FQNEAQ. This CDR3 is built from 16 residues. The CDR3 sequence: CASSLAGLAGGYEQYF. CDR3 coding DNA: TGTGCCAGCAGCCTTGCGGGACTAGCGGGAGGGTACGAGCAGTACTTC.

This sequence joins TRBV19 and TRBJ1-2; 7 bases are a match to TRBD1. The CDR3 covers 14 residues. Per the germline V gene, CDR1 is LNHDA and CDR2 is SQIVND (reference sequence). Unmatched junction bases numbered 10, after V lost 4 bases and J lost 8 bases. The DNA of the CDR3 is TGTGCCAGTAGTACCCGACAGGGCGGTCCAGGCTACACCTTC. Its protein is CASSTRQGGPGYTF.

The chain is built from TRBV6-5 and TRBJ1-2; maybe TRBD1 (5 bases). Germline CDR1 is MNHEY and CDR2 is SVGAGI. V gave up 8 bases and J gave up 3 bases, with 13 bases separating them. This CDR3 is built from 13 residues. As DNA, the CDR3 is TGTGCCAGCCGGACCAGGGACTACTATGGCTACACCTTC. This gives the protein CASRTRDYYGYTF.

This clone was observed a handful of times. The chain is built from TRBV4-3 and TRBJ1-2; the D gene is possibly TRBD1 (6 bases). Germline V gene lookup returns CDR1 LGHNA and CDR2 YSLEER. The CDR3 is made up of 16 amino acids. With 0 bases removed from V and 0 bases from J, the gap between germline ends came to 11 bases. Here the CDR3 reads CASSQDRAGANYGYTF. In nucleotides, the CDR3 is TGCGCCAGCAGCCAAGATCGGGCAGGGGCTAACTATGGCTACACCTTC.

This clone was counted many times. Written as DNA, the CDR3 is TGTGCCAGCAGCATGACAGGGGGTTCACCCCTCCACTTT. Its translation: CASSMTGGSPLHF. J is TRBJ1-6 and V is TRBV3-1 (or the pseudogene TRBV3-2); TRBD1 matches at 9 bases. Germline V gives CDR1 LGHDT, CDR2 YNNKEL (reference sequence). The V segment lost 5 bases and the J segment 9 bases; nucleotides outside the gene matches: 2. The CDR3 has 13 residues.

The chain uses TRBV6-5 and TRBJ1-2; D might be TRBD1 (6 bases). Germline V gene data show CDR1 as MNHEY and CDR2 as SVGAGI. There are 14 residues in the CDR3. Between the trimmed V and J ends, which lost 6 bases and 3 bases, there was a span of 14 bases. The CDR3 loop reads CASSVGGRDYGYTF. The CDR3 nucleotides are TGTGCCAGCAGCGTGGGGGGGCGCGACTATGGCTACACCTTC.

The CDR3 region has the DNA TGTGCCAGCAGTTACTCGGGACAGGGAATCTACGAGCAGTACTTC. It yields the protein CASSYSGQGIYEQYF. This chain links TRBV6-5 with TRBJ2-7, with 9 bases lining up with TRBD1. The CDR3 consists of 15 residues. CDR1 and CDR2 (germline): MNHEY, SVGAGI. Unmatched junction bases numbered 3, after V lost 0 bases and J lost 3 bases.

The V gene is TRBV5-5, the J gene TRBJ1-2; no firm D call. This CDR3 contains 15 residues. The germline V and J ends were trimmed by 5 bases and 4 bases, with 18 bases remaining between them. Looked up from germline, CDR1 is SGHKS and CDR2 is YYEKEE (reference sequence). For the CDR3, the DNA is TGTGCCAGCAGTTCGGACTCGGTCAACCCCTATGGCTACACCTTC. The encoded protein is CASSSDSVNPYGYTF.

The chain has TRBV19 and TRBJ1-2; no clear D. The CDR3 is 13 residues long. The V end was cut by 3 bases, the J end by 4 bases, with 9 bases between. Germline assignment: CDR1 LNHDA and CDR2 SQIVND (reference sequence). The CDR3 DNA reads TGTGCCAGTAGTATTAGTCGGAGCTATGGCTACACCTTC. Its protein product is CASSISRSYGYTF.

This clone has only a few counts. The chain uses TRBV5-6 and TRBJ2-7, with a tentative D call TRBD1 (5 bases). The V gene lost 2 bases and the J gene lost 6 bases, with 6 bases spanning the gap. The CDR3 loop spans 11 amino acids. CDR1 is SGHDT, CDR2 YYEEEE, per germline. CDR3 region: CASSFRGEQYF. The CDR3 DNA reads TGTGCCAGCAGCTTTAGGGGCGAGCAGTACTTC.

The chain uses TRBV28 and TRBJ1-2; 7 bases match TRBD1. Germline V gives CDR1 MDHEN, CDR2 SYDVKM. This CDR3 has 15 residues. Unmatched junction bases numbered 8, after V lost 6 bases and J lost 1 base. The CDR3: CASRTNRGFNYGYTF. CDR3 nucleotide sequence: TGTGCCAGCAGGACGAACAGGGGCTTTAACTATGGCTACACCTTC.

The CDR3 here is CASRGDRVPGANVLTF. Written as DNA, the CDR3 is TGTGCCAGCAGGGGGGACAGGGTCCCTGGGGCCAACGTCCTGACTTTC. The chain uses TRBV27 and TRBJ2-6, with 9 bases aligning to TRBD1. The germline V gene has CDR1 MNHEY and CDR2 SMNVEV (reference sequence). V gave up 6 bases and J gave up 2 bases; unmatched junction bases: 5. The CDR3 is 16 residues long. The full variable domain, its missing parts supplied by reference TRBV27 and TRBJ2-6, is EAQVTQNPRYLITVTGKKLTVTCSQNMNHEYMSWYRQDPGLGLRQIYYSMNVEVTDKGDVPEGYKVSRKEKRNFPLILESPSPNQTSLYFCASRGDRVPGANVLTFGAGSRLTVL.